This T cell receptor beta chain was found in a study of CD8+CD57+ T cells in acquired aplastic anemia. Study-wide background: Average DNA yield from sorted CD4+ and CD8+ cells was approximately 3 ug. For CD4+ cells, healthy donors had an average of about 11 million reads. Study results and caveats: Sharing between patients and controls was observed for around 30 CD8+ CDR3 sequences.

Concerning this clonotype itself: The antigen remains unidentified.

CDR3 length equals 14 residues. Per the germline V gene, CDR1 is MNHNS and CDR2 is SASEGT. V was clipped by 2 bases and J by 9 bases, with 15 bases between them. The study profiled TCR beta VDJ and CDR3 using genomic DNA as template. MiXCR was run by TCRdb on the reads, yielding one entry per CDR3 protein. This table holds about 170,000 distinct CDR3 sequences, roughly 63% found once. This clonotype originated in a human donor in good health. This chain links TRBV6-1 with TRBJ2-3; no definite D call. Source material: sorted CD4+, CD8+, or CD8+CD57+ T cells (not recorded which) from PBMCs. CDR3 residues: CASSENLALDTQYF. CDR3 coding DNA: TGTGCCAGCAGTGAAAATTTAGCTCTCGACACGCAGTATTTT.